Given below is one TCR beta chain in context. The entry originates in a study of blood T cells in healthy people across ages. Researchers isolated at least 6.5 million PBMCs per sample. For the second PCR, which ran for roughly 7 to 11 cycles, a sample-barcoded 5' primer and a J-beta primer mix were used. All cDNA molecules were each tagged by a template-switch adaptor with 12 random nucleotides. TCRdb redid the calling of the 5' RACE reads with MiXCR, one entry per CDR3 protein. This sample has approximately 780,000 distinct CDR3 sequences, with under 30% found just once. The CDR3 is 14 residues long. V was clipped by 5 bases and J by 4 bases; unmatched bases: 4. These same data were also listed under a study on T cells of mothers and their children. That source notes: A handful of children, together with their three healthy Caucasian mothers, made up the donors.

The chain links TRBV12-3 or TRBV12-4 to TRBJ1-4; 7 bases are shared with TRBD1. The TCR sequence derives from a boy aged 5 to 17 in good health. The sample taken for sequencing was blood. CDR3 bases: TGTGCCAGCAGTGGGACAGCCTATAATGAAAAACTGTTTTTT. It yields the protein CASSGTAYNEKLFF.